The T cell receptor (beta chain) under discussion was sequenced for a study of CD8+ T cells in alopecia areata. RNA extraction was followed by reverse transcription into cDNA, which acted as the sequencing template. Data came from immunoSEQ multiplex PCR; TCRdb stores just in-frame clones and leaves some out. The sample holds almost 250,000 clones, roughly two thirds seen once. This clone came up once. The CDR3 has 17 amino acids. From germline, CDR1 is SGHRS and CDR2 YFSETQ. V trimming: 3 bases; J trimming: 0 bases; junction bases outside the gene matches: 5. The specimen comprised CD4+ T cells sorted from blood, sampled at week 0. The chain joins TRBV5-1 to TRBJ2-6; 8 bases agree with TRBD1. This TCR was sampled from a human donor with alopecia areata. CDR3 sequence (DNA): TGCGCCAGCAGCTCTGGACAGGGCGACTCTGGGGCCAACGTCCTGACTTTC. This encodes CASSSGQGDSGANVLTF.